The 20 T cell receptor beta chains below were found in one sample sequenced in a study of beta chain features in type 1 diabetes. Isolated RNA was reverse transcribed in full, so expressed TCRB transcripts were sequenced. Here immunoSEQ multiplex PCR was the method, and the copy in TCRdb shows in-frame clones only, minus some. Among 310,000 or so clones listed, approximately 11% were seen once. The specimen sequenced was naive CD4+ T cells from blood. These TCRs come from a woman aged 25 to 45 in good health.

The chain links TRBV11-2 to TRBJ2-1, with TRBD2 matching 12 bases. Germline V gives CDR1 SGHAT, CDR2 FQNNGV. CDR3 length: 15 residues. V dropped 5 bases and J dropped 5; count of bases not matched to a gene: 4. CDR3 DNA sequence: TGTGCCAGCAGCGAGACTAGCGGGGGAAACAATGAGCAGTTCTTC. Amino acid sequence: CASSETSGGNNEQFF.

There are a few counts of this clone. The V and J genes are TRBV2 and TRBJ2-4, with a weak D call TRBD2 (5 bases). CDR3 length equals 13 residues. Deletions cut 3 bases from V and 3 bases from J, with 6 bases between. From germline, CDR1 is SNHLY and CDR2 FYNNEI. The CDR3 here is CASSDGNKNIQYF. DNA of the CDR3: TGTGCCAGCAGTGACGGGAACAAAAACATTCAGTACTTC.

J is TRBJ2-3 and V is TRBV15, with 10 bases matching TRBD2. Germline CDR1 and CDR2: LNHNV and YYDKDF (reference sequence). The CDR3 consists of 18 residues. The V and J ends lost 4 bases and 2 bases, in that order; junction bases with no gene match: 12. CDR3 region: CATSTSSLAGESTDTQYF. In DNA form, the CDR3 reads TGTGCCACCAGCACCTCTAGCCTAGCGGGAGAATCCACAGATACGCAGTATTTT.

The gene calls are TRBV7-2 and TRBJ2-7, with D possibly matching TRBD2 (5 bases). V dropped 7 bases and J dropped 1 base, with 17 bases sitting between them. The germline gives CDR1 SGHTA, CDR2 FQGNSA. The CDR3 consists of 15 residues. The CDR3 coding sequence is TGTGCCAGCACCGGTAGCGATAGTCTTTCCTACGAGCAGTACTTC. Translating gives CASTGSDSLSYEQYF.

The V gene is TRBV28, the J gene TRBJ2-7; TRBD2 matches at 8 bases. V dropped 7 bases and J dropped 2; count of bases not matched to a gene: 7. The CDR3 length is 14 residues. In germline, CDR1 is MDHEN, CDR2 SYDVKM. This chain's CDR3 is CASKPSGPAYEQYF. CDR3 DNA: TGTGCCAGCAAGCCTAGCGGGCCTGCCTACGAGCAGTACTTC.

The chain couples TRBV4-3 to TRBJ1-2; D unresolved. Trimming took 0 bases from V and 4 from J, leaving 6 bases between them. Germline CDR1 reads LGHNA; CDR2 reads YSLEER. CDR3 size: 13 residues. The CDR3 spells CASSQDGVYGYTF. DNA for the CDR3: TGCGCCAGCAGCCAAGATGGAGTCTATGGCTACACCTTC.

The V and J genes are TRBV19 and TRBJ2-6; possible D gene TRBD2, 6 bases. Deletions cut 4 bases from V and 2 bases from J, with 18 bases between. The CDR3 has 18 residues. CDR1 and CDR2 (germline): LNHDA, SQIVND (reference sequence). CDR3 in amino acids: CASSTGTSKETGANVLTF. In nucleotides, the CDR3 is TGTGCCAGTAGTACCGGGACTTCGAAAGAGACTGGGGCCAACGTCCTGACTTTC.

The chain carries TRBV6-5 and TRBJ2-3; 7 positions match TRBD1. The trim removed 5 bases at V and 3 bases at J, leaving 5 bases unmatched. Germline V gives CDR1 MNHEY, CDR2 SVGAGI. The CDR3 sequence is 14 residues long. CDR3 amino acids: CASSLLTGTDTQYF. For the CDR3, the DNA is TGTGCCAGCAGTCTCCTGACAGGGACAGATACGCAGTATTTT.

In its sample, this clone was seen a few times. The chain joins TRBV7-2 to TRBJ2-2; unclear D gene. This CDR3 spans 14 amino acids. V was trimmed by 3 bases and J by 8 bases, leaving 13 bases between them. Germline V gives CDR1 SGHTA, CDR2 FQGNSA. The CDR3 protein is CASSFSRSEGELFF. The CDR3 DNA sequence: TGTGCCAGCAGCTTCTCGCGTTCGGAGGGGGAGCTGTTTTTT.

This clone was observed a few times. The chain combines TRBV4-2 with TRBJ2-7; tentative D call: TRBD1 (5 bases). Germline lookup yields CDR1 LGHNA and CDR2 YNFKEQ. V was trimmed by 5 bases and J by 1 base, leaving 9 bases between them. The length of the CDR3 is 13 residues. The CDR3 DNA reads TGTGCCAGCAGCTTTGGGGCATCCTACGAGCAGTACTTC. Translated, it gives CASSFGASYEQYF.

This chain uses TRBV28 with TRBJ2-1; 7 bases are shared with TRBD2. V trimming: 3 bases; J trimming: 2 bases; junction bases outside the gene matches: 4. The CDR3 is made up of 15 amino acids. Germline V gene data show CDR1 as MDHEN and CDR2 as SYDVKM. The CDR3, as DNA: TGTGCCAGCAGTTTCGGCGGGAGAACCTACAATGAGCAGTTCTTC. Its translation: CASSFGGRTYNEQFF.

This clone occurred a few times. The gene calls are TRBV7-8 and TRBJ2-1; the match to TRBD2 covers 11 bases. Germline loops: CDR1 SGHVS, CDR2 FQNEAQ. J lost 0 bases, V lost 0 bases, and 7 bases had no gene match. This CDR3 has 19 amino acids. CDR3 sequence (DNA): TGTGCCAGCAGCTTAGCCTTTGGGACTAGCGGCTACTCCTACAATGAGCAGTTCTTC. This gives the protein CASSLAFGTSGYSYNEQFF.

This clone appeared a few times. V gene TRBV7-2 combines with J gene TRBJ2-5; D may be TRBD2 (7 bases). The V end was cut by 4 bases, the J end by 0 bases, with 18 bases between. The CDR3 sequence is 17 residues long. Germline V gene lookup returns CDR1 SGHTA and CDR2 FQGNSA. DNA of the CDR3: TGTGCCAGCAGCTCACGGGGGGCGAGTCTGGACCAAGAGACCCAGTACTTC. Its protein product is CASSSRGASLDQETQYF.

V gene TRBV19 combines with J gene TRBJ2-1; perhaps TRBD2 as D (6 bases). V gave up 3 bases and J gave up 10 bases, with 16 bases separating them. Germline loops: CDR1 LNHDA, CDR2 SQIVND (reference sequence). The CDR3 totals 14 residues. CDR3 bases: TGTGCCAGTAGTATTGGCGGGAACTCTAAAGAGCAGTTCTTC. Amino acid sequence: CASSIGGNSKEQFF.

The sample holds a few counts of this clone. The chain couples TRBV29-1 to TRBJ2-5, with D possibly TRBD2 on 6 matching bases. The CDR3 length is 15 residues. Per the germline V gene, CDR1 is SQVTM and CDR2 is ANQGSEA. The V and J ends lost 6 bases and 0 bases respectively, with 17 bases between them. The CDR3 spells CSVVRRGLYQETQYF. The CDR3 DNA follows: TGCAGCGTCGTTCGACGGGGGTTGTACCAAGAGACCCAGTACTTC.

The rearrangement links TRBV20-1 to TRBJ2-7, with D possibly TRBD2 on 5 matching bases. The length of the CDR3 is 11 residues. Trimming pared 6 bases from V and 4 bases from J, leaving 10 bases between. Looked up from germline, CDR1 is DFQATT and CDR2 is SNEGSKA (reference sequence). As DNA, the CDR3 is TGCAGTGCCTCGCGACTATACGAGCAGTACTTC. Amino acids: CSASRLYEQYF.

This clone was detected a few times. The rearrangement joins TRBV7-2 to TRBJ2-7, with 10 bases aligning to TRBD2. The V segment lost 1 base and the J segment 3 bases; nucleotides outside the gene matches: 3. Germline V gene data show CDR1 as SGHTA and CDR2 as FQGNSA. The CDR3 is 15 amino acids. The CDR3 DNA follows: TGTGCCAGCAGCTTAGACACTAGCGGGATCTACGAGCAGTACTTC. Amino acid sequence: CASSLDTSGIYEQYF.

This clone was seen a few times. The V and J genes are TRBV7-2 and TRBJ1-1; D gene unclear. Germline CDR1 and CDR2: SGHTA and FQGNSA. V lost 5 bases and J lost 1, with 8 bases in between. CDR3 length equals 13 residues. The CDR3 nucleotides read TGTGCCAGCAGCCCACGGTGGAACACTGAAGCTTTCTTT. This encodes CASSPRWNTEAFF. Combining the CDR3 with reference TRBV7-2 and TRBJ1-1 gives the whole variable domain GAGVSQSPSNKVTEKGKDVELRCDPISGHTALYWYRQSLGQGLEFLIYFQGNSAPDKSGLPSDRFSAERTGGSVSTLTIQRTQQEDSAVYLCASSPRWNTEAFFGQGTRLTVV.

The J gene is TRBJ2-3, the V gene TRBV6-1; unclear D gene. CDR3 size: 14 residues. Trimming took 0 bases from V and 3 from J, leaving 7 bases between them. CDR1 is MNHNS and CDR2 is SASEGT in the germline V gene. The CDR3 region has the DNA TGTGCCAGCAGTGAAGCCTCTAAGACAGATACGCAGTATTTT. This encodes CASSEASKTDTQYF.

This chain uses TRBV7-9 with TRBJ1-1, with 9 bases identical to TRBD1. Germline V CDR1 and CDR2: SEHNR, FQNEAQ (reference sequence). This CDR3 contains 15 residues. V dropped 6 bases and J dropped 3; count of bases not matched to a gene: 8. The CDR3 spells CASSKQGAAHTEAFF. The CDR3 DNA reads TGTGCCAGCAGTAAACAGGGGGCCGCGCACACTGAAGCTTTCTTT. The full variable domain, with the rest looked up from reference TRBV7-9 and TRBJ1-1, is DTGVSQNPRHKITKRGQNVTFRCDPISEHNRLYWYRQTLGQGPEFLTYFQNEAQLEKSRLLSDRFSAERPKGSFSTLEIQRTEQGDSAMYLCASSKQGAAHTEAFFGQGTRLTVV.